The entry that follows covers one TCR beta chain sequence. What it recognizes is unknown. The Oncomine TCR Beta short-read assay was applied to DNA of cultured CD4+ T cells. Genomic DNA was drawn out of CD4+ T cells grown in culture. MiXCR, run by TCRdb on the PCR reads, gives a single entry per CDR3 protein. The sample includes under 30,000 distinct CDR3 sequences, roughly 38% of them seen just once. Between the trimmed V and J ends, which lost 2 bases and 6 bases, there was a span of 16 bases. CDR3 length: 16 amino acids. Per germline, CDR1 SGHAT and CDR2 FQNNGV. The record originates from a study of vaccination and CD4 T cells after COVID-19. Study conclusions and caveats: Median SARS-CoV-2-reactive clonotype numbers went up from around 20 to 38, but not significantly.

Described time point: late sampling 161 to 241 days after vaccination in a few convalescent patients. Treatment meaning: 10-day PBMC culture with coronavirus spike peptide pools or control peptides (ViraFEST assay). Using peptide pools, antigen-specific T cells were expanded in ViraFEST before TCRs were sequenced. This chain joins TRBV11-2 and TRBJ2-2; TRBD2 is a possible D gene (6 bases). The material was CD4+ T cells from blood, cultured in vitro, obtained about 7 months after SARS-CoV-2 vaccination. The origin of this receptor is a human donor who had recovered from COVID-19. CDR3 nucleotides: TGTGCCAGCAGCTTAACAGGACTAAGTAACCCCGGGGAGCTGTTTTTT. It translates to CASSLTGLSNPGELFF.